The clone carrying this T cell receptor (beta chain) has only a few counts. Looked up from germline, CDR1 is SQVTM and CDR2 is ANQGSEA. The CDR3 runs to 14 residues. V was trimmed by 5 bases and J by 1 base, leaving 13 bases between them. The sample is drawn from a study of human T cells and chemical hapten exposure. As to time point: patch test 1, 2 weeks after DPC sensitization. Treatment described: therapeutic diphenylcyclopropenone sensitization with weekly scalp DPC. TCRdb redid the calling of the RACE reads with MiXCR, one entry per CDR3 protein. The sample holds some 50,000 distinct CDR3 sequences, approximately 9.3% seen once.

This material consisted of whole blood, taken in connection with sensitization to the hapten diphenylcyclopropenone (DPC). The V and J genes are TRBV29-1 and TRBJ2-3, with D possibly TRBD1 on 6 matching bases. This TCR came from a woman in her thirties or forties with alopecia areata. Some clones in this sample may be carry-over from other donors' samples. CDR3 loop: CSVFRDTGTDTQYF. CDR3 nucleotide sequence: TGCAGCGTTTTCCGGGACACCGGCACAGATACGCAGTATTTT.